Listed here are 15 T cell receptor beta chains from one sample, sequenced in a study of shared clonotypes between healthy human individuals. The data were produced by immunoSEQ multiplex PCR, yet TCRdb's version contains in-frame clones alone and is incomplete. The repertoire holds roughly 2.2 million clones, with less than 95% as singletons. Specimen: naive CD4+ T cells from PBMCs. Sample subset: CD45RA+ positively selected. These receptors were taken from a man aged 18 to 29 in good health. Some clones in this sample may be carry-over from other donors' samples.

The CDR3 region is CASSGSGLSNEKLFF. The CDR3 DNA reads TGTGCCAGCAGTGGGAGCGGTCTGTCTAATGAAAAACTGTTTTTT. The rearrangement joins TRBV2 to TRBJ1-4; D unclear. V dropped 4 bases and J dropped 3 bases, with 12 bases sitting between them. The germline V gene encodes CDR1 SNHLY and CDR2 FYNNEI. There are 15 residues in the CDR3. The full variable domain, in which reference TRBV2 and TRBJ1-4 provide the parts outside the CDR3, is EPEVTQTPSHQVTQMGQEVILRCVPISNHLYFYWYRQILGQKVEFLVSFYNNEISEKSEIFDDQFSVERPDGSNFTLKIRSTKLEDSAMYFCASSGSGLSNEKLFFGSGTQLSVL.

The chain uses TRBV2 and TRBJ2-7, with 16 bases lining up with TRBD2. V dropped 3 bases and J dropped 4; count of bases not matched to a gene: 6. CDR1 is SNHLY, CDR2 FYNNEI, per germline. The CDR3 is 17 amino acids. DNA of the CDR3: TGTGCCAGCAGTGATCTGGGACTAGCGGGAGGGTGGTACGAGCAGTACTTC. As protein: CASSDLGLAGGWYEQYF.

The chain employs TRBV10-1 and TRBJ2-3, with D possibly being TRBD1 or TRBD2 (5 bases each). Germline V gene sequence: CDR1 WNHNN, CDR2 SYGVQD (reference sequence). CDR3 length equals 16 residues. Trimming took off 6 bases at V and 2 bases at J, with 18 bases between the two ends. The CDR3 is CASRQLGRGPTDTQYF. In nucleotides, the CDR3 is TGCGCCAGCAGGCAGCTGGGACGGGGACCCACAGATACGCAGTATTTT.

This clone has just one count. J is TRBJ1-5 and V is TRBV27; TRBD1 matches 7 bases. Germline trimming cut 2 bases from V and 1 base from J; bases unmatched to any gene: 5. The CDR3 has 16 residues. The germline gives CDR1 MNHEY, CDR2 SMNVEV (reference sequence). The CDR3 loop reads CASSLIRGGSNQPQHF. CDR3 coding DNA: TGTGCCAGCAGTTTAATCAGGGGGGGGAGCAATCAGCCCCAGCATTTT.

The CDR3 DNA sequence: TGTGCCAGTAGTATAGGGACAGGGGACGTTGACAATGAGCAGTTCTTC. This translates into CASSIGTGDVDNEQFF. The V gene is TRBV19, the J gene TRBJ2-1; 9 bases align to TRBD1. Germline V gene sequence: CDR1 LNHDA, CDR2 SQIVND (reference sequence). There are 16 residues in the CDR3. The V segment lost 1 base and the J segment 5 bases; nucleotides outside the gene matches: 6.

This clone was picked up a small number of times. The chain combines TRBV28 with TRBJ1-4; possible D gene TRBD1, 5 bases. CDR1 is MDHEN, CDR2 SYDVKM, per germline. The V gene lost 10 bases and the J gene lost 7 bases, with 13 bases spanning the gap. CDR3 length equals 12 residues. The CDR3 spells CATLGGREKLFF. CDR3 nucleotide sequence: TGTGCCACCCTCGGGGGTCGTGAAAAACTGTTTTTT.

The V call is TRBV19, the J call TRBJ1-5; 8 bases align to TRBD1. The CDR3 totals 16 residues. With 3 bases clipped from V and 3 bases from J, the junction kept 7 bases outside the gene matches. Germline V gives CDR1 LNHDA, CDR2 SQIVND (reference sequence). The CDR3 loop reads CASSIFYRGVNQPQHF. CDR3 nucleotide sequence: TGTGCCAGTAGTATCTTTTACAGGGGGGTCAATCAGCCCCAGCATTTT.

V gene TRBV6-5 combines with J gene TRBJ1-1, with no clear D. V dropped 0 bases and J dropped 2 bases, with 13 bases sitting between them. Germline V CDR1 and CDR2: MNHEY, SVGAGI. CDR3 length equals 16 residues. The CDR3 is CASSYSITVSNTEAFF. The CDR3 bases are TGTGCCAGCAGTTACTCGATAACGGTATCAAACACTGAAGCTTTCTTT.

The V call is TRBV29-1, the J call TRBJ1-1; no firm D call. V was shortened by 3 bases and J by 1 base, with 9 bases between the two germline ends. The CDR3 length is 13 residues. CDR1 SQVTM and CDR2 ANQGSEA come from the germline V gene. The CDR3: CSVEGWGNTEAFF. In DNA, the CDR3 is TGCAGCGTTGAGGGGTGGGGGAACACTGAAGCTTTCTTT.

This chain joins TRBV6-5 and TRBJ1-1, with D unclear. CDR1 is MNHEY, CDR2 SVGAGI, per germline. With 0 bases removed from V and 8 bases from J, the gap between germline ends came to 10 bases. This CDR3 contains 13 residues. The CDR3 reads CASSYSIQAEAFF. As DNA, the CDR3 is TGTGCCAGCAGTTACTCTATCCAGGCCGAAGCTTTCTTT.

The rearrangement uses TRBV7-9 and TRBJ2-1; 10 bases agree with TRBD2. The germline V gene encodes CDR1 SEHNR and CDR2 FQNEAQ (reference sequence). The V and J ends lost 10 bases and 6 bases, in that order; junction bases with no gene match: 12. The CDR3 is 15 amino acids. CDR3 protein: CAISKRASGGNEQFF. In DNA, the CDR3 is TGTGCCATTTCTAAAAGGGCTAGCGGGGGCAATGAGCAGTTCTTC.

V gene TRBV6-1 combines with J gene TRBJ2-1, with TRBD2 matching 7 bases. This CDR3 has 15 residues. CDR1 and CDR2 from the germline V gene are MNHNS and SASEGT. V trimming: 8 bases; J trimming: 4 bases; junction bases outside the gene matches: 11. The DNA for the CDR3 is TGTGCCAGCGACTCCCAGCTAGCGGCATACAATGAGCAGTTCTTC. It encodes CASDSQLAAYNEQFF.

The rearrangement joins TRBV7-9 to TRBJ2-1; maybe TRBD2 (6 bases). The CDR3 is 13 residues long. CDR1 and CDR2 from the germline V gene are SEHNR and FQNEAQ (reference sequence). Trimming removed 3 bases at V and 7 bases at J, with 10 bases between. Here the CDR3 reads CASSLGEVNEQFF. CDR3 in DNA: TGTGCCAGCAGCTTGGGGGAGGTGAATGAGCAGTTCTTC.

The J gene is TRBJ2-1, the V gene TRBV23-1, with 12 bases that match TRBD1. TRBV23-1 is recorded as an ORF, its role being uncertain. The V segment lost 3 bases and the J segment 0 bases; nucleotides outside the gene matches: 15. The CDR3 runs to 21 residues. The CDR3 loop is CASSQTVGGQGALSSYNEQFF. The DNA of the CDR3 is TGCGCCAGCAGTCAGACGGTTGGGGGACAGGGGGCCCTCAGCTCCTACAATGAGCAGTTCTTC.

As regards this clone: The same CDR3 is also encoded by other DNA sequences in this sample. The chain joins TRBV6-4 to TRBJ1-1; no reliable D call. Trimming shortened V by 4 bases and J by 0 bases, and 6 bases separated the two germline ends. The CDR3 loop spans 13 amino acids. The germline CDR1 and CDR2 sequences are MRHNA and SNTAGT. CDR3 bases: TGTGCCAGCAGTGTACAGTTGAACACTGAAGCTTTCTTT. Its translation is CASSVQLNTEAFF.